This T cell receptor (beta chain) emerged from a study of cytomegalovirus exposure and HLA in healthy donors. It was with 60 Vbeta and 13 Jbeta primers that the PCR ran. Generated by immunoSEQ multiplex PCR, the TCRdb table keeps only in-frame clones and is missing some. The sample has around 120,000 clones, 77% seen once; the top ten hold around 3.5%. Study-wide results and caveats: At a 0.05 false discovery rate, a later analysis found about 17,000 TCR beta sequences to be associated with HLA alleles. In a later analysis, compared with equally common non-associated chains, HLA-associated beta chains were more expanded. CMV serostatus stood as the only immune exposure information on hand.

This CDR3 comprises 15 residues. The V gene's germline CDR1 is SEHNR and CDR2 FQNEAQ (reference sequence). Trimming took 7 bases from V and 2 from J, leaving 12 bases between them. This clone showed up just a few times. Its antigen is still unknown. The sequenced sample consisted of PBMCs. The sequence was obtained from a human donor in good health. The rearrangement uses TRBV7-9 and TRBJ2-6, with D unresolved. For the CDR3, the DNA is TGTGCCAGCACTCTACGCGGCACTGGGGCCAACGTCCTGACTTTC. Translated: CASTLRGTGANVLTF.